The rows below give T cell receptor beta chains drawn from one sample of a study of OX40 agonist ivuxolimab in advanced cancers. Assay: immunoSEQ multiplex PCR; the TCRdb copy retains only in-frame clones and omits some. The sample lists roughly 90,000 clones, 75% to 90% occurring once. The sequencing used CD4+ or CD8+ T cells sorted from blood, collected in a trial of the OX40 agonist ivuxolimab. These receptor sequences come from an adult with an advanced solid tumor such as melanoma, head and neck, liver or kidney cancer. The CDR3 runs from the conserved cysteine through the conserved F or W.

V gene	CDR3 length	J gene	CDR3 protein
TRBV16	14	TRBJ1-2	CASSQSVGGYGYTF
TRBV7-2	18	TRBJ1-5	CASSPRPGHQLSNQPQHF
TRBV9	14	TRBJ2-1	CASSPQQGRNEQFF
TRBV28	15	TRBJ1-2	CASSRTGTSGYGYTF
TRBV4-3	15	TRBJ1-1	CASSQDTFVNTEAFF
TRBV6-6	15	TRBJ1-2	CASSSLTAFNYGYTF
TRBV29-1	12	TRBJ2-2	CSVRSNTGELFF
TRBV25-1	13	TRBJ1-4	CASTGGRGEKLFF
TRBV5-4	14	TRBJ2-1	CASSGRVFRNEQFF
TRBV7-6	13	TRBJ1-1	CASSPGGYTEAFF
TRBV5-6	16	TRBJ1-4	CASSPSQGGGSGKLFF
TRBV4-3	15	TRBJ2-3	CASSRGGLRGDTQYF
TRBV4-2	14	TRBJ2-5	CASSQGVGSETQYF
TRBV5-8	16	TRBJ1-6	CASSFWGQGFSSPLHF
TRBV7-3	9	TRBJ1-3	CASNRAIYF
TRBV18	14	TRBJ1-1	CASSPPEGNTEAFF